A single sample gave rise to the 3 T cell receptor beta chains below, sequenced in a study of metastatic and nonmetastatic thyroid tumors (dated by TCRdb to the early 2020s). The method was PCR. The sequencing machine was an Illumina HiSeq 4000. TCRdb handled the public reads itself, with Q25 trimming in fastp and clone calling in MiXCR, and kept productive beta chains. This sample lists under 50,000 clones; approximately 20% were detected once. The ten largest account for approximately 3.6% of the sample. No patient had received any treatment before thyroid surgery. Sequencing input: blood. All receptors come from a male donor with papillary thyroid cancer or a benign thyroid nodule (not recorded which). Some clones in this sample may be carry-over from other donors' samples.

This chain connects TRBV5-1 to TRBJ2-1; no definite D call. V lost 1 base to trimming and J lost 0 bases, with 11 bases between them. The germline CDR1 and CDR2 sequences are SGHRS and YFSETQ. The CDR3 covers 16 residues. CDR3 loop: CASSLTKPSSYNEQFF. In DNA form, the CDR3 reads TGCGCCAGCAGCTTGACCAAACCGAGCTCCTACAATGAGCAGTTCTTC.

J is TRBJ2-1 and V is TRBV9; 12 bases map to TRBD2. The CDR3 runs 17 residues. The junction had 11 bases not matched to a gene; V was cut back by 4 bases and J by 6 bases. Germline V CDR1 and CDR2: SGDLS, YYNGEE. The CDR3 DNA is TGTGCCAGCAGCTTAAGACCTCCGGGACTAGCGGGCAATGAGCAGTTCTTC. This encodes CASSLRPPGLAGNEQFF.

This clone was found many times. V gene TRBV27 combines with J gene TRBJ1-6; D is ambiguous. Trimming removed 5 bases from V and 9 bases from J, with 20 bases in between. The CDR3 loop spans 16 amino acids. The germline V gene has CDR1 MNHEY and CDR2 SMNVEV (reference sequence). CDR3 residues: CASSTIGALGGSPLHF. CDR3 DNA sequence: TGTGCCAGCAGTACTATTGGCGCCCTCGGAGGTTCACCCCTCCACTTT.